The next 4 T cell receptor beta chains were all read from a single sample in a study of beta chain features in type 1 diabetes. As every portion of the isolated RNA was reverse transcribed, the sequencing read expressed TCRB transcripts. TCRdb keeps only in-frame clones here, not all; method: immunoSEQ multiplex PCR. The sample lists about 900,000 clones; roughly a sixth were seen once. Input material: naive CD4+ T cells from blood. These receptors came from a woman aged 18-29 years in good health.

This clone came up a few times. The rearrangement uses TRBV4-2 and TRBJ2-3; D is uncertain. The CDR3 covers 16 residues. From germline, CDR1 is LGHNA and CDR2 YNFKEQ. The germline V and J ends were trimmed by 0 bases and 4 bases, with 14 bases remaining between them. The CDR3 region is CASSQDGSVGSDTQYF. CDR3 bases: TGTGCCAGCAGCCAAGACGGAAGCGTAGGATCAGATACGCAGTATTTT.

V is TRBV4-2 and J is TRBJ2-1; possible D gene TRBD1, 6 bases. V was trimmed by 1 base and J by 8 bases, leaving 15 bases between them. The CDR3 loop spans 15 amino acids. Germline loops: CDR1 LGHNA, CDR2 YNFKEQ. The CDR3 DNA sequence: TGTGCCAGCAGCCAAGTGTTCACAGGGTGGGATGAGCAGTTCTTC. It encodes CASSQVFTGWDEQFF.

This clone was observed a single time. This CDR3 reads CAPPCEQYF. The CDR3 nucleotides are TGTGCACCGCCGTGCGAGCAGTACTTC. This sequence joins TRBV12-2 and TRBJ2-7. TRBV12-2 is a pseudogene locus. There are 9 residues in the CDR3.

The chain recombines TRBV6-5 with TRBJ1-1; possibly TRBD1 for D (6 bases). This CDR3 comprises 14 residues. With 8 bases removed from V and 4 bases from J, the gap between germline ends came to 17 bases. The germline V gene encodes CDR1 MNHEY and CDR2 SVGAGI. CDR3 sequence reads: CASFYRASGTEAFF. The CDR3, as DNA: TGTGCCAGCTTTTACAGGGCCTCGGGCACTGAAGCTTTCTTT.